The rows below give T cell receptor beta chains drawn from one sample of a study of beta chain features in type 1 diabetes. The protocol was immunoSEQ multiplex PCR, while the TCRdb copy is restricted to in-frame clones and leaves out a portion. The sample contains under 850,000 clones, around 15% of which appear only once. The sequenced material came from naive CD4+ T cells from blood. These receptor sequences come from a man between 18 and 29 years old with type 1 diabetes. The CDR3 runs from the conserved cysteine through the conserved F or W.

>TRBJ2-1|TRBV5-1
CASRTGGNEQFF
>TRBJ2-1|TRBV10-3
CAISGRGSSYNEQFF
>TRBJ1-1|TRBV5-1
CASSSGDRGPEAFF
>TRBJ2-7|TRBV6-5
CASSYTGIQYF
>TRBJ1-2|TRBV7-9
CASSPGGPLGYGYTF
>TRBJ2-2|TRBV5-6
CASSDARNGELFF
>TRBJ1-2|TRBV6-6
CASSLTGSNYGYTF
>TRBJ2-1|TRBV7-9
CASSPRLAGGLNNEQFF
>TRBJ1-2|TRBV11-1
CASSQNREDYTF
>TRBJ1-2|TRBV10-2
CASSGSGNYGYTF
>TRBJ2-1|TRBV14
CASSQASGYEQFF
>TRBJ2-1|TRBV30
CACRGGGEYNEQFF
>TRBJ2-3|TRBV7-9
CASSSPGTRFPDTQYF
>TRBJ2-3|TRBV14
CASSQQGGTQYF
>TRBJ2-6|TRBV5-4
CASSSGQGDHSGANVLTF
>TRBJ1-1|TRBV29-1
CSVERPLHPEAFF
>TRBJ2-3|TRBV5-1
CASRQGTGADTQYF
>TRBJ2-2|TRBV9
CASSVESRPLSGELFF
>TRBJ2-7|TRBV14
CASSRGHSYEQYF
>TRBJ1-2|TRBV30
CAWSSAHNYGYTF
>TRBJ2-6|TRBV10-3
CAISDNPAGPGGANVLTF
>TRBJ1-1|TRBV30
CAWSSVPMNTEAFF